This is a list of T cell receptor beta chains from one sample in a study of human T cells and chemical hapten exposure. MiXCR, run by TCRdb on the RACE reads, gives a single entry per CDR3 protein. The profile shows 65,000 to 70,000 distinct CDR3 sequences, roughly 11% of them singletons. Sequencing used whole blood, obtained in connection with sensitization to the hapten diphenylcyclopropenone (DPC). These receptors were obtained from a woman between 45 and 65 years old with alopecia areata. Some clones in this sample may be carry-over from other donors' samples. The CDR3 runs from the conserved cysteine through the conserved F or W. The order of the fields is V gene, D gene, clone size, J gene, CDR3 protein, CDR3 DNA. A D gene is named only where the DNA matches it firmly. Clone size is shown for a subset of rows, as once, few, many or a class of expanded clone.

V: TRBV5-4; D: -; size: -; J: TRBJ1-2; CDR3: CASSYSTGSYGYTF; DNA: TGTGCCAGCAGCTATAGTACAGGTTCCTATGGCTACACCTTC
V: TRBV4-3; D: -; size: many; J: TRBJ1-6; CDR3: CASSPESRGSLNSPLHF; DNA: TGCGCCAGCAGCCCAGAGTCGCGGGGGTCTTTGAATTCACCCCTCCACTTT
V: TRBV7-2; D: TRBD2; size: many; J: TRBJ2-7; CDR3: CASSPDQRLAGAEQYF; DNA: TGTGCCAGCAGCCCCGACCAAAGACTAGCGGGAGCCGAGCAGTACTTC
V: TRBV20-1; D: -; size: many; J: TRBJ1-3; CDR3: CSAWWRRGNTIYF; DNA: TGCAGTGCCTGGTGGAGGCGGGGAAACACCATATATTTT
V: TRBV5-5; D: -; size: many; J: TRBJ2-7; CDR3: CASSLQLTYEQYF; DNA: TGTGCCAGCAGTCTACAGTTGACCTACGAGCAGTACTTC
V: TRBV7-9; D: -; size: few; J: TRBJ2-1; CDR3: CASSSTLDNEQFF; DNA: TGTGCCAGCAGCTCAACCCTCGACAATGAGCAGTTCTTC
V: TRBV5-1; D: -; size: -; J: TRBJ1-6; CDR3: CASSLEGDIFAPLHF; DNA: TGCGCCAGCAGCTTGGAGGGTGACATATTCGCACCCCTCCACTTT
V: TRBV29-1; D: -; size: -; J: TRBJ2-1; CDR3: CSVVAVLSYNEQFF; DNA: TGCAGCGTTGTAGCGGTCTTATCCTACAATGAGCAGTTCTTC
V: TRBV5-6; D: TRBD1; size: -; J: TRBJ2-1; CDR3: CASSLGQGTVNEQFF; DNA: TGTGCCAGCAGCTTGGGACAGGGCACCGTCAATGAGCAGTTCTTC
V: TRBV9; D: TRBD2; size: many; J: TRBJ2-7; CDR3: CASSVDAGDYEQYF; DNA: TGTGCCAGCAGCGTAGACGCGGGGGACTACGAGCAGTACTTC
V: TRBV9; D: -; size: many; J: TRBJ1-2; CDR3: CASSVVKSGTIGGYTF; DNA: TGTGCCAGCAGCGTAGTTAAATCAGGGACAATTGGTGGCTACACCTTC
V: TRBV6-5; D: TRBD1; size: few; J: TRBJ2-3; CDR3: CASSYPDRMRPDTQYF; DNA: TGTGCCAGCAGTTACCCGGACAGGATGCGCCCAGATACGCAGTATTTT
V: TRBV7-9; D: -; size: few; J: TRBJ2-7; CDR3: CASSLETLPYEQYF; DNA: TGTGCCAGCAGCTTAGAGACGCTCCCCTACGAGCAGTACTTC
V: TRBV7-9; D: TRBD1; size: many; J: TRBJ1-1; CDR3: CASSPRDSSSQAFF; DNA: TGTGCCAGCAGCCCCAGGGACAGCTCATCTCAAGCTTTCTTT
V: TRBV25-1; D: -; size: -; J: TRBJ2-3; CDR3: CASSEWADTTDTQYF; DNA: TGTGCCAGCAGTGAATGGGCGGATACCACAGATACGCAGTATTTT
V: TRBV6-2/TRBV6-3; D: -; size: few; J: TRBJ2-1; CDR3: CASSPNTPGRKGNNEQFF; DNA: TGTGCCAGCAGTCCAAACACGCCAGGGAGAAAGGGGAACAATGAGCAGTTCTTC
V: TRBV6-5; D: -; size: few; J: TRBJ2-6; CDR3: CASSNRGGVSGANVLTF; DNA: TGTGCCAGCAGCAACAGGGGGGGCGTCTCTGGGGCCAACGTCCTGACTTTC
V: TRBV10-1; D: -; size: many; J: TRBJ2-7; CDR3: CASSPVTGSSYEQYF; DNA: TGCGCCAGCAGTCCTGTAACCGGGAGCTCCTACGAGCAGTACTTC
V: TRBV7-2; D: -; size: -; J: TRBJ2-4; CDR3: CASSVRRGASKNIQYF; DNA: TGTGCCAGCAGCGTAAGGCGCGGGGCTTCCAAAAACATTCAGTACTTC
V: TRBV5-1; D: TRBD1; size: many; J: TRBJ1-5; CDR3: CASSKDPGGRQPQHF; DNA: TGCGCCAGCAGCAAGGACCCAGGGGGACGACAGCCCCAGCATTTT
V: TRBV6-1; D: -; size: many; J: TRBJ2-7; CDR3: CASVVPGPYEQYF; DNA: TGTGCCAGCGTAGTCCCCGGGCCCTACGAGCAGTACTTC
V: TRBV20-1; D: -; size: many; J: TRBJ2-7; CDR3: CSASGRTYEQYF; DNA: TGCAGTGCTAGCGGGCGGACCTACGAGCAGTACTTC
V: TRBV9; D: -; size: few; J: TRBJ1-4; CDR3: CASSVGGRINEKLFF; DNA: TGTGCCAGCAGCGTAGGGGGACGGATTAATGAAAAACTGTTTTTT
V: TRBV12-3/TRBV12-4; D: TRBD1; size: -; J: TRBJ1-5; CDR3: CASSSQGNQPQHF; DNA: TGTGCCAGCAGTTCACAGGGGAATCAGCCCCAGCATTTT
V: TRBV6-5; D: -; size: many; J: TRBJ1-1; CDR3: CASSRGGVNTEAFF; DNA: TGTGCCAGCAGCCGCGGGGGAGTGAACACTGAAGCTTTCTTT